The rows below give T cell receptor beta chains drawn from one sample of a study of cytomegalovirus exposure and HLA in healthy donors. Data came from immunoSEQ multiplex PCR; TCRdb stores just in-frame clones and leaves some out. This table has around 200,000 clones, around 75% appearing once. The sequencing input was PBMCs. The receptor set was obtained from a male donor in good health and CMV-seronegative. The CDR3 runs from the conserved cysteine through the conserved F or W. Each record gives: V gene, D gene, clone size, J gene, CDR3 protein, CDR3 DNA. A D gene is named only where the DNA matches it firmly. The size of a clone is reported for some rows only, either as once, few or many, or as a class for expanded clones.

>TRBV4-1|-|-|TRBJ1-5
CASSQSVNQPQHF
TGCGCCAGCAGCCAGTCAGTCAATCAGCCCCAGCATTTT
>TRBV7-9|-|-|TRBJ2-3
CASSLPFRAGISADTQYF
TGTGCCAGCAGCTTACCCTTTAGGGCAGGGATTAGTGCAGATACGCAGTATTTT
>TRBV28|TRBD1|-|TRBJ1-2
CASSLPGQAYGYTF
TGTGCCAGCAGTTTACCAGGACAGGCCTATGGCTACACCTTC
>TRBV6-5|-|-|TRBJ1-5
CASSYVADGNQPQHF
TGTGCCAGCAGTTACGTGGCGGATGGTAATCAGCCCCAGCATTTT
>TRBV5-6|-|once|TRBJ1-1
CASSLFPPGWNTEAFF
TGTGCCAGCAGCCTGTTCCCGCCAGGGTGGAACACTGAAGCTTTCTTT
>TRBV19|TRBD2|-|TRBJ2-1
CASSVRRTSGPYNEQFF
TGTGCCAGTAGTGTACGACGGACTAGCGGGCCCTACAATGAGCAGTTCTTC
>TRBV7-2|-|once|TRBJ2-7
CASSPPGGPYEQYF
TGTGCCAGCAGCCCTCCGGGGGGCCCCTACGAGCAGTACTTC
>TRBV29-1|-|-|TRBJ1-1
CSVESHGEAFF
TGCAGCGTTGAATCACATGGTGAAGCTTTCTTT
>TRBV6-4|TRBD2|-|TRBJ2-7
CASSFLAGAINEQYF
TGTGCCAGCAGTTTTCTAGCGGGAGCTATCAACGAGCAGTACTTC
>TRBV19|-|-|TRBJ1-5
CASSRQGSNQPQHF
TGTGCCAGTAGTAGGCAGGGAAGCAATCAGCCCCAGCATTTT
>TRBV27|TRBD2|-|TRBJ2-7
CASIGTSGTYEQYF
TGTGCCAGCATCGGGACTAGCGGGACCTACGAGCAGTACTTC
>TRBV4-2|-|few|TRBJ2-3
CASSQDPAVGTSTDTQYF
TGTGCCAGCAGCCAAGATCCCGCCGTGGGGACTAGCACAGATACGCAGTATTTT